The source of this T cell receptor (beta chain) is a study of beta chain features in type 1 diabetes. In regard to this clone: The target antigen is unknown.

Findings and caveats of the study: TCRB CDR3s were moderately but significantly shorter in Type 1 diabetes patients in all four CD4+ subsets.

CDR3 length equals 16 residues. CDR1 is LNHNV and CDR2 is YYDKDF in the germline V gene (reference sequence). The V segment lost 4 bases and the J segment 0 bases; nucleotides outside the gene matches: 6. Every bit of the isolated RNA underwent reverse transcription, so sequencing read expressed TCRB transcripts. Here immunoSEQ multiplex PCR was the method, and the copy in TCRdb shows in-frame clones only, minus some. The sample records around 710,000 clones, 9.5% to 15% being singletons. The material sequenced was naive CD4+ T cells from blood. V and J are TRBV15 and TRBJ1-5, with 7 bases lining up with TRBD1. The clonotype comes from a young man with type 1 diabetes. Written as DNA, the CDR3 is TGTGCCACCAGCACGGGACAGAGGTATAGCAATCAGCCCCAGCATTTT. Translating gives CATSTGQRYSNQPQHF.